Shown below are 10 T cell receptor beta chains from a single sample sequenced in a study of shared clonotypes between healthy human individuals. Libraries were prepared by immunoSEQ multiplex PCR; TCRdb keeps only in-frame clonotypes and omits some of them. This sample yields around 510,000 clones, of which around three quarters are seen a single time; around 12% belongs to the top ten. The sample consisted of PBMCs. Receptor source: a woman aged 40 to 49 in good health. Some clones in this sample may be carry-over from other donors' samples.

This clone was detected only a few times. The J gene is TRBJ2-1, the V gene TRBV7-8, with TRBD2 identical over 10 bases. With 3 bases clipped from V and 6 bases from J, the junction kept 8 bases outside the gene matches. The CDR3 runs 16 residues. Germline V gene sequence: CDR1 SGHVS, CDR2 FQNEAQ. The CDR3 spells CASSFRASGSLNEQFF. The CDR3 bases are TGTGCCAGCAGCTTTAGGGCTAGCGGGAGCCTCAATGAGCAGTTCTTC.

The gene calls are TRBV28 and TRBJ1-2; D is undetermined. Germline values: CDR1 MDHEN, CDR2 SYDVKM. Trimming removed 1 base from V and 0 bases from J, with 6 bases in between. The CDR3 runs 14 residues. CDR3 sequence: CASSLLATNYGYTF. The CDR3 DNA reads TGTGCCAGCAGTTTATTGGCAACTAACTATGGCTACACCTTC.

V gene TRBV2 combines with J gene TRBJ1-4; D possibly corresponds to TRBD1 (5 bases). The CDR3 extends over 16 amino acids. Trimming cost V 2 bases and J 4 bases, with 14 bases left between them. Germline-derived CDR1 and CDR2 are SNHLY and FYNNEI. The CDR3 here is CASSENPGLGNEKLFF. CDR3 DNA sequence: TGTGCCAGCAGTGAAAATCCGGGACTCGGTAATGAAAAACTGTTTTTT.

A remark on this clone: At the DNA level, this CDR3 is encoded by other sequences in the same sample as well. V is TRBV7-3 and J is TRBJ2-5, with D possibly matching TRBD1 (6 bases). CDR1 and CDR2 from the germline V gene are SGHTA and FQGTGA. V lost 2 bases to trimming and J lost 11 bases, with 18 bases between them. This CDR3 contains 14 residues. This CDR3 is CASSLGTPPTEQYF. CDR3 DNA sequence: TGTGCCAGCAGCTTAGGGACACCACCTACGGAGCAGTACTTC.

In regard to this clone: A single base separates this from a much larger clone, so it may be a read error. The sample holds other DNA sequences that translate to the same CDR3. The chain carries TRBV4-1 and TRBJ2-3, with D perhaps matching TRBD2 (6 bases). The V gene's germline CDR1 is MGHRA and CDR2 YSYEKL. There are 17 residues in the CDR3. CDR3: CASSDVGAITSTDTQYF. DNA of the CDR3: TGCGCCAGCAGCGACGTCGGGGCGATTACTAGCACAGATACGCAGTATTTC.

The chain is built from TRBV25-1 and TRBJ1-6, with TRBD1 matching over 7 bases. The length of the CDR3 is 17 residues. The trim removed 0 bases at V and 13 bases at J, leaving 15 bases unmatched. Germline CDR1 reads MGHDK; CDR2 reads SYGVNS. The CDR3 region is CASSEYKGAQRDGPLHF. The CDR3, as DNA: TGTGCCAGCAGTGAATATAAGGGGGCCCAGAGAGATGGGCCCCTCCACTTT.

A few counts support this clone. The V call is TRBV6-4, the J call TRBJ2-6, with D possibly matching TRBD1 (5 bases). This CDR3 has 16 amino acids. The V end was cut by 6 bases, the J end by 0 bases, with 12 bases between. Germline CDR1 reads MRHNA; CDR2 reads SNTAGT. CDR3 nucleotide sequence: TGTGCCAGCAGCCATCAGGGTAACTCTGGGGCCAACGTCCTGACTTTC. Protein product: CASSHQGNSGANVLTF.

This chain connects TRBV18 to TRBJ1-6; D not certain. From germline, CDR1 is KGHSH and CDR2 LQKENI. The CDR3 totals 15 residues. The ends were cut back, 2 bases at V and 5 bases at J, with 10 bases in the middle. The CDR3 sequence is CASSPYGDDNSPLHF. The CDR3 coding sequence is TGTGCCAGCTCACCATACGGGGATGATAATTCACCCCTCCACTTT.

The chain has TRBV30 and TRBJ2-7; either TRBD1 or TRBD2 may fit D (5 bases each). Germline V gene data show CDR1 as GTSNPN and CDR2 as SVGIG (reference sequence). V lost 5 bases and J 2 bases, leaving 19 bases between the germline ends. The CDR3 loop spans 15 amino acids. CDR3 coding DNA: TGTGCCTGGGATACAACCGGGACCGGGCCCTACGAGCAGTACTTC. It encodes CAWDTTGTGPYEQYF.

The CDR3 DNA sequence: TGCGCCAGCAGCATGCCCCCTAGCGGGAGAGAAGATACGCAGTATTTT. Translation gives CASSMPPSGREDTQYF. V is TRBV5-1 and J is TRBJ2-3, with TRBD2 matching over 10 bases. CDR3 length equals 16 residues. The V gene's germline CDR1 is SGHRS and CDR2 YFSETQ. V shed 4 bases and J 5 bases; nucleotides not matched to a gene: 10.